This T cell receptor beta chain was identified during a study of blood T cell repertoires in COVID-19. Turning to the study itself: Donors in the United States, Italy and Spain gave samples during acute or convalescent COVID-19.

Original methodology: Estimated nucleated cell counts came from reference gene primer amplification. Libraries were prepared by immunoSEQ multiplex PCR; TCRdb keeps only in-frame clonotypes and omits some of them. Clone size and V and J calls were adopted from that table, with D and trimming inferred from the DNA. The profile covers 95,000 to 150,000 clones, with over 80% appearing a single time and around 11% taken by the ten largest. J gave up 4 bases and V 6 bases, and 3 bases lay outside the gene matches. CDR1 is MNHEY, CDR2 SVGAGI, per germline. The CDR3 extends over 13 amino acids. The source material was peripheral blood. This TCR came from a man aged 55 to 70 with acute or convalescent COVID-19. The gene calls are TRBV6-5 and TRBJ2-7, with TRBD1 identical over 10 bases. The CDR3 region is CASRGQGNYEQYF. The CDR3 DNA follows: TGTGCCAGCAGGGGACAGGGGAATTACGAGCAGTACTTC.